This entry lists 2 T cell receptor beta chains sequenced from one sample in a study of T cells after yellow fever vaccination. TCRdb processed the 5' RACE reads anew with MiXCR; each CDR3 protein has one entry. The profile shows about 260,000 distinct CDR3 sequences, roughly 13% of them singletons. The material was CD4+ T cells sorted from PBMCs, obtained 45 days after the yellow fever booster vaccination. The origin of the receptors is a man aged 30 to 39 who received the YFV17D yellow fever vaccine.

The chain employs TRBV4-3 and TRBJ2-1, with 8 bases lining up with TRBD1. The V gene's germline CDR1 is LGHNA and CDR2 YSLEER. This CDR3 region has 15 residues. Losses at the gene ends were 1 base for V and 6 bases for J; bases not matched to a gene: 5. The CDR3 spells CASSQGRGRGNEQFF. The CDR3 DNA follows: TGCGCCAGCAGCCAAGGCAGGGGGCGAGGCAATGAGCAGTTCTTC.

This clonotype has only a few counts. The J gene is TRBJ2-7, the V gene TRBV29-1; D gene uncertain. Germline V gene data show CDR1 as SQVTM and CDR2 as ANQGSEA. This CDR3 region has 11 residues. Trimming removed 4 bases at V and 3 bases at J, with 7 bases between. CDR3 nucleotide sequence: TGCAGCGTTGTTCTTCTCTACGAGCAGTACTTC. Translated, it gives CSVVLLYEQYF.